Detailed here is one T cell receptor beta chain. Its matching antigen is unknown. Terminally differentiated effector memory CD45RA+ cells were excluded from the naive CD8 cells, which were CD45RO-negative and positively selected for CCR7. The sample belongs to a study of shared clonotypes between healthy human individuals. The CDR3 runs to 17 residues. Germline loops: CDR1 SGHTA, CDR2 FQGNSA. The ends lost 3 bases at V and 0 bases at J; junction bases unmatched: 6. Deep-level assay runs were performed. Clones were read by immunoSEQ multiplex PCR, and TCRdb kept only the in-frame ones, dropping some. The sample holds 1.5 million to 2.5 million clones, about 95% seen once. The study, taken as a whole, reports: Against clonotypes common to all four donors, non-shared ones had lower generation probabilities. Rarefaction revealed incomplete sorted-subset sequencing despite large depth.

This receptor was obtained from a man younger than 30 in good health. The chain has TRBV7-2 and TRBJ1-5; 9 positions match TRBD1. Sequenced: naive CD8+ T cells sorted from blood. For the CDR3, the DNA is TGTGCCAGCAGCTTGGCGGGACAGGGAGATAGCAATCAGCCCCAGCATTTT. Encoded protein: CASSLAGQGDSNQPQHF.